This record looks at one T cell receptor beta chain sequence and its context. Its antigen remains unknown. This record comes from a study of vaccination effects on CD4 cells after COVID-19. As for the study in general: Median timing of post-vaccine samples was 72 days after the second dose.

General study findings and limits: Convalescent patients were scarce in the study, and it lacked early post-infection timepoints.

This table comes from immunoSEQ multiplex PCR, and its TCRdb copy is limited to in-frame clones, with some not included. The sample holds roughly 70,000 clones, around 74% seen once. The CDR3 covers 12 residues. V lost 5 bases and J lost 4, with 7 bases in between. Germline values: CDR1 MGHDK, CDR2 SYGVNS. In the ViraFEST assay, antigen-specific CD4+ clonotypes were identified by expansion after peptide-pool stimulation. It was after approximately 11 days of culture that CD4+ T cells were isolated. Everyone in the study got two shots of either the BNT162b2 or mRNA-1273 vaccine. Culturing of under 2.5 million PBMC per well took place with around 10 IU/ml IL-2 and 9 to 10 ug/ml peptides. Cultures received IL-2 medium that replaced half the medium on days 3 and 7.

The source material was CD4+ T cells from PBMCs cultured with HCoV-229E spike peptides, sampled after COVID-19 vaccination. V and J are TRBV25-1 and TRBJ2-3; D gene unclear. The sequence came from a human donor who received a COVID-19 vaccine. CDR3: CASSPAADTQYF. The CDR3 DNA reads as TGTGCCAGCAGTCCGGCTGCAGATACGCAGTATTTT.